This entry describes one TCR beta chain. Its antigen is as yet unknown. The data derive from a study of early stage breast cancer tumors. For the study at large: Of some 17 invasive breast tumors, fewer than 13 were hormone receptor-positive, HER2-negative.

The CDR3 length is 16 residues. Trimming shortened V by 0 bases and J by 5 bases, and 14 bases separated the two germline ends. Germline-derived CDR1 and CDR2 are SGHKS and YYEKEE (reference sequence). Study-wide results and limits: Commonly generated sequences made up most enriched TCRB sequences shared between patients. In most of the 16 patients, blood comparison separated tumor from normal breast.

Each sample had two DNA replicates, 0.5 ug blood or about 1.5 ug tissue. Sequencing was performed with immunoSEQ multiplex PCR; in TCRdb, only in-frame clones are kept and a portion is missing. This table holds 20,000 to 25,000 clones, about 78% found once. What was sequenced was blood. The source of this sequence is a person in their sixties with breast cancer. The J gene is TRBJ2-2, the V gene TRBV5-5; possibly TRBD2 for D (6 bases). CDR3 DNA sequence: TGTGCCAGCAGCTTGGCGGAGGGGAGTTGGACCGGGGAGCTGTTTTTT. Amino acid sequence: CASSLAEGSWTGELFF.